This TCR beta chain emerged from a study of post-analysis software for immune sequencing data. General study points: Controls showed lower frequencies than patients for roughly 5 TRBV segments, and TRBV5-6, TRBV5-1 and TRBV20-1 were among these.

Germline CDR1 and CDR2: SGHRS and YFSETQ. Germline trimming cut 4 bases from V and 3 bases from J; bases unmatched to any gene: 6. There are 15 residues in the CDR3. Presence of unique molecular identifiers characterized the TCR beta cDNA libraries. TCRdb analysed the PCR reads with MiXCR anew, one entry per CDR3 protein. The sample contains hundreds of thousands of distinct CDR3 sequences, 25% to 30% of which appear only once. Comments on this clonotype: Its antigen remains unknown.

The sequence was collected from a girl aged 10 to 17 with multiple sclerosis. The sample consisted of blood. This sequence joins TRBV5-1 and TRBJ1-2; TRBD1 matches at 10 bases. The CDR3: CASSTRQGADYGYTF. Here the CDR3 DNA reads TGCGCCAGCAGCACCCGACAGGGGGCGGACTATGGCTACACCTTC.